This T cell receptor (beta chain) was sequenced for a study of blood T cell repertoires in COVID-19. Sequenced by immunoSEQ multiplex PCR; TCRdb stores in-frame clones only, minus some. The sample lists under 200,000 clones; about 82% were seen once. CDR1 and CDR2 from the germline V gene are SGHAT and FQNNGV. The CDR3 runs to 13 residues. V was shortened by 2 bases and J by 6 bases, with 10 bases between the two germline ends. J is TRBJ1-1 and V is TRBV11-2, with a tentative D call TRBD1 (5 bases). Sequenced material: PBMCs or T cells enriched from blood (not recorded which). The clonotype originates from a man aged 35-49 years with acute COVID-19. CDR3 loop: CASSLRGESEAFF. The DNA of the CDR3 is TGTGCCAGCAGCTTACGGGGGGAGTCTGAAGCTTTCTTT.